This section outlines one T cell receptor (beta chain) sequence together with its context. CDR1 SGHNT and CDR2 YYREEE come from the germline V gene (reference sequence). V lost 0 bases and J lost 0, with 12 bases in between. The CDR3 is 16 residues long. This sample is part of a study of OX40 agonist ivuxolimab in advanced cancers. Study overall: Head and neck, renal cell, melanoma or hepatocellular carcinoma were the cancers that dose-escalation patients had.

Produced via immunoSEQ multiplex PCR; TCRdb's table is partial and in-frame only. Among around 130,000 clones listed, around 93% were seen once. Sequenced here: CD4+ or CD8+ T cells sorted from blood, sampled in a trial of the OX40 agonist ivuxolimab. The V call is TRBV5-4, the J call TRBJ1-2; D is ambiguous. This clonotype originated in an adult with an advanced solid tumor such as melanoma, head and neck, liver or kidney cancer. The CDR3 reads CASSLEGLGPNYGYTF. Written as DNA, the CDR3 is TGTGCCAGCAGCTTGGAAGGGCTCGGCCCTAACTATGGCTACACCTTC.